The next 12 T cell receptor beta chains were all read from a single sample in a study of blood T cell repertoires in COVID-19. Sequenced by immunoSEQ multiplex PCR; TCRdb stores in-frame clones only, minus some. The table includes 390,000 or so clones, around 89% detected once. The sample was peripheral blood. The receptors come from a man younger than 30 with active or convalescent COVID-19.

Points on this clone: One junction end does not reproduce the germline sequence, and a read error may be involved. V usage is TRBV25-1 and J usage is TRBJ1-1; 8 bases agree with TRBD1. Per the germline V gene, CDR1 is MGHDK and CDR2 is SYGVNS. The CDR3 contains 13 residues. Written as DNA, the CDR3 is TGTGCCACCAGTGGGACAGGAAGGACTGAAGCTTTCTTT. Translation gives CATSGTGRTEAFF.

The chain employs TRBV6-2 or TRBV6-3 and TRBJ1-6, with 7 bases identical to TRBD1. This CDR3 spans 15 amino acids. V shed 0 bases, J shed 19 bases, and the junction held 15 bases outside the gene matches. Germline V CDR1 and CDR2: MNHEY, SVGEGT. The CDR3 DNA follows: TGTGCCAGCAGTTACTCTCGGCTGACAGGGAACCCCCCTCACTTT. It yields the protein CASSYSRLTGNPPHF.

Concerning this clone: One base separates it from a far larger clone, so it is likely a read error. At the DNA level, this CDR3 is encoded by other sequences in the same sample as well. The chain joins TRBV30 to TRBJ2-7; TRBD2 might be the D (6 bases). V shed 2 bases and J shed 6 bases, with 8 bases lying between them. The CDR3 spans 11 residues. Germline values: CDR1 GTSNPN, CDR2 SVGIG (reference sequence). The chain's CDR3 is CAWSWGGEQYF. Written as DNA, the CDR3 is TGTGCCTGGAGTTGGGGAGGCGAGCAGTACTTC.

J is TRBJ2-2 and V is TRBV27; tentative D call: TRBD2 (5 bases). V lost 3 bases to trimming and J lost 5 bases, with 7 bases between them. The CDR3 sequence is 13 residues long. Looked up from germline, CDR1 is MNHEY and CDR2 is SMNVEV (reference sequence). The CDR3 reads CASSFLATGELFF. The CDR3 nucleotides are TGTGCCAGCAGTTTTCTAGCTACCGGGGAGCTGTTTTTT.

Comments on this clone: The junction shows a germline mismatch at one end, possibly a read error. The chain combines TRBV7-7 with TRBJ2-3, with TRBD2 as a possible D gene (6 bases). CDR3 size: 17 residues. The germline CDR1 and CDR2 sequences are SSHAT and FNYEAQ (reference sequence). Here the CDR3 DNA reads TGTGCTAGCAGCTTAGAGGTGGACTACCCTAGCACAGATACGCAGTATTTT. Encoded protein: CASSLEVDYPSTDTQYF.

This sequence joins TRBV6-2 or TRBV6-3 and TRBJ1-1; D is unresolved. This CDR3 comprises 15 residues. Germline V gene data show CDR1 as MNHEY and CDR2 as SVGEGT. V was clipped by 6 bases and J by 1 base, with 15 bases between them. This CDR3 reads CASSHLAQQNTEAFF. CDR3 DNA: TGTGCCAGCAGCCATCTAGCCCAGCAGAACACTGAAGCTTTCTTT.

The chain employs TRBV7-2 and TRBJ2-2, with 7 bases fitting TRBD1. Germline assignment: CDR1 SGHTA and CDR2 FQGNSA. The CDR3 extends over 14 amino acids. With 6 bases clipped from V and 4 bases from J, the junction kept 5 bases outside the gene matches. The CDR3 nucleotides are TGTGCCAGCAGACGGGACAGCTCCACCGGGGAGCTGTTTTTT. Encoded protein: CASRRDSSTGELFF.

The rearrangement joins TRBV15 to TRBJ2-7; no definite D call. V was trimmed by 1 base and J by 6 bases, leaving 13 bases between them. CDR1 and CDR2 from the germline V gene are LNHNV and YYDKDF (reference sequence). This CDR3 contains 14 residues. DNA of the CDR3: TGTGCCACCAGCAGAGGGGCCGTAGGTGGCGAGCAGTACTTC. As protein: CATSRGAVGGEQYF.

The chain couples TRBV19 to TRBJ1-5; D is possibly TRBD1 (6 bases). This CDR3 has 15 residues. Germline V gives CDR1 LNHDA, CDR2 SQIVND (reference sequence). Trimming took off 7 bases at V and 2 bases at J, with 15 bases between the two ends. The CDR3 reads CASTTGMGGNQPQHF. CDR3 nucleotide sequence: TGTGCCAGTACTACAGGGATGGGAGGCAATCAGCCCCAGCATTTT.

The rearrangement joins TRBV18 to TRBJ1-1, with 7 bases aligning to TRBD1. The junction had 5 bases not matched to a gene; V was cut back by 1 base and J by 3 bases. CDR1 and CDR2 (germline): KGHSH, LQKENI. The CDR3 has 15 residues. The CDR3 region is CASSPHRDSYTEAFF. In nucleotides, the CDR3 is TGTGCCAGCTCACCACACAGGGACAGTTACACTGAAGCTTTCTTT. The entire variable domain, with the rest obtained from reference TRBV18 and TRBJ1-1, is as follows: NAGVMQNPRHLVRRRGQEARLRCSPMKGHSHVYWYRQLPEEGLKFMVYLQKENIIDESGMPKERFSAEFPKEGPSILRIQQVVRGDSAAYFCASSPHRDSYTEAFFGQGTRLTVV.

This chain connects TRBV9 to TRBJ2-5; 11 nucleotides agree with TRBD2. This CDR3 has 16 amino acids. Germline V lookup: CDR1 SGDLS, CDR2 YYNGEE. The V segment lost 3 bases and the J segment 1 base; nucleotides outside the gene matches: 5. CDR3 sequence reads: CASSANSGGAQETQYF. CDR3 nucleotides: TGTGCCAGCAGCGCAAATAGCGGGGGGGCCCAAGAGACCCAGTACTTC.

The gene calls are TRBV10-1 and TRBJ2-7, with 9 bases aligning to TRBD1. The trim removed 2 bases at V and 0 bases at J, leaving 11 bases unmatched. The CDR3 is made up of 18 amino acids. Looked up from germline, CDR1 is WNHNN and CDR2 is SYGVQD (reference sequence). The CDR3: CASSEPRGNRGPSYEQYF. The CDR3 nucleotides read TGCGCCAGCAGTGAGCCAAGAGGTAACAGGGGGCCCTCCTACGAGCAGTACTTC.